This TCR beta chain was sequenced for a study of beta chain features in type 1 diabetes. The CDR3 has 15 amino acids. Trimming stripped 4 bases from V and 1 base from J, with 10 bases between. Germline CDR1 and CDR2: MDHEN and SYDVKM. Worth noting for this clone: The antigen is not known.

Study results and caveats: Shorter TCRB CDR3s, moderately but significantly so, were found in Type 1 diabetes patients in all four CD4+ subsets.

Sequenced material consisted of expressed TCRB transcripts (all of the isolated RNA was reverse transcribed). The protocol was immunoSEQ multiplex PCR, while the TCRdb copy is restricted to in-frame clones and leaves out a portion. The table records nearly 700,000 clones, 13% of them present only once. The clonotype comes from a man younger than 30 with type 1 diabetes. This chain connects TRBV28 to TRBJ2-2; possibly TRBD2 for D (6 bases). Sequencing was carried out using naive CD4+ T cells from blood. This chain's CDR3 is CASSSPGENTGELFF. The CDR3 coding sequence is TGTGCCAGCAGTTCTCCGGGAGAGAACACCGGGGAGCTGTTTTTT. The variable domain in full, completed from reference TRBV28 and TRBJ2-2, reads DVKVTQSSRYLVKRTGEKVFLECVQDMDHENMFWYRQDPGLGLRLIYFSYDVKMKEKGDIPEGYSVSREKKERFSLILESASTNQTSMYLCASSSPGENTGELFFGEGSRLTVL.